The next 5 T cell receptor beta chains were all read from a single sample in a study of blood T cell repertoires in COVID-19. Sequenced by immunoSEQ multiplex PCR; TCRdb stores in-frame clones only, minus some. This table has around 100,000 clones, 70% to 90% appearing once. The sample consisted of peripheral blood. These receptors were collected from a human donor in a cohort sampled during active COVID-19.

The chain employs TRBV6-5 and TRBJ2-5, with 7 bases identical to TRBD2. Germline-derived CDR1 and CDR2 are MNHEY and SVGAGI. J lost 5 bases, V lost 3 bases, and 6 bases had no gene match. The CDR3 contains 14 residues. The CDR3 is CASSYGRAEETQYF. CDR3 nucleotides: TGTGCCAGCAGTTATGGGAGGGCGGAGGAGACCCAGTACTTC.

This clone was recorded once. The rearrangement joins TRBV7-2 to TRBJ2-4, with D tentatively TRBD2 (5 bases). V was pared by 1 base and J by 8 bases, with 9 bases between. The CDR3 spans 13 residues. Germline loops: CDR1 SGHTA, CDR2 FQGNSA. CDR3 sequence (DNA): TGTGCCAGCAGCTTAGAGCGGACGGACATTCAGTACTTC. Its translation is CASSLERTDIQYF.

This clone was picked up one time. The V call is TRBV5-4, the J call TRBJ2-2; TRBD2 matches 9 bases. This CDR3 region has 16 residues. Trimming took 4 bases from V and 0 from J; bases not matched to a gene: 4. The germline CDR1 and CDR2 sequences are SGHNT and YYREEE (reference sequence). CDR3 nucleotide sequence: TGTGCCAGCAGCCAAGCGGGGGGCACGAACACCGGGGAGCTGTTTTTT. It yields the protein CASSQAGGTNTGELFF.

CDR3 nucleotide sequence: TGTGCCACCAGTGAAATACAGGGGGCAGATACGCAGTATTTT. As protein: CATSEIQGADTQYF. The V gene is TRBV24-1, the J gene TRBJ2-3; TRBD1 aligns across 8 bases. The junction had 3 bases not matched to a gene; V was cut back by 4 bases and J by 4 bases. The CDR3 contains 14 residues. Germline loops: CDR1 KGHDR, CDR2 SFDVKD.

The rearrangement links TRBV6-1 to TRBJ2-3, with 10 bases matching TRBD1. With 4 bases clipped from V and 4 bases from J, the junction kept 8 bases outside the gene matches. The CDR3 covers 16 residues. Germline V gene lookup returns CDR1 MNHNS and CDR2 SASEGT. CDR3 residues: CASSVPPGQGPDTQYF. For the CDR3, the DNA is TGTGCCAGCAGTGTGCCTCCGGGACAGGGGCCAGATACGCAGTATTTT.